Presented here are 31 T cell receptor beta chains from one specimen sequenced in a study of PD-L1 blockade in urothelial cancer. Sequencing used immunoSEQ multiplex PCR; TCRdb keeps in-frame clones, though not all of them. In the table there are approximately 94,000 clones, around 86% of which are singletons. Described time point: pretreatment peripheral blood. The source was PBMCs, collected around atezolizumab (anti-PD-L1) treatment. Receptors were obtained from a man in his sixties with urothelial cancer.

V and J are TRBV19 and TRBJ2-3; TRBD2 matches 9 bases. The CDR3 length is 16 residues. The junction had 12 bases not matched to a gene; V was cut back by 8 bases and J by 3 bases. Per germline, CDR1 LNHDA and CDR2 SQIVND (reference sequence). CDR3 amino acids: CASSSGTSLTTDTQYF. The CDR3 coding sequence is TGTGCCAGTTCCTCCGGGACTAGCTTGACGACAGATACGCAGTATTTT.

The chain has TRBV6-5 and TRBJ2-1; possible D gene TRBD1, 7 bases. V lost 6 bases and J lost 8, with 11 bases in between. Germline V gene sequence: CDR1 MNHEY, CDR2 SVGAGI. This CDR3 contains 12 residues. CDR3 in DNA: TGTGCCAGCAGAACAGGGGAGGATGAGCAGTTCTTC. Its translation: CASRTGEDEQFF.

The V and J genes are TRBV11-3 and TRBJ2-5; D possibly corresponds to TRBD1 (6 bases). Germline CDR1 SGHNT, CDR2 YENEEA. Trimming removed 3 bases at V and 4 bases at J, with 15 bases between. The CDR3 is 15 amino acids. The chain's CDR3 is CASSFGNQGLETQYF. CDR3 bases: TGTGCCAGCAGCTTTGGGAATCAGGGGTTAGAGACCCAGTACTTC.

The chain's CDR3 is CASSFRQGAYEQYF. In nucleotides, the CDR3 is TGTGCCAGCAGCTTCAGGCAGGGGGCCTACGAGCAGTACTTC. J is TRBJ2-7 and V is TRBV11-2; TRBD1 aligns across 7 bases. The CDR3 has 14 residues. With V trimmed by 3 bases and J by 2 bases, 4 bases remained unmatched. Germline assignment: CDR1 SGHAT and CDR2 FQNNGV.

The rearrangement joins TRBV25-1 to TRBJ1-5; TRBD1 might be the D (5 bases). The V end lost 4 bases, the J end lost 5 bases, and 12 bases lay between the germline ends. Germline CDR1 is MGHDK and CDR2 is SYGVNS. The CDR3 contains 14 residues. The CDR3 DNA reads as TGTGCCAGCAGTGCAGGCGACAGATATCAGCCCCAGCATTTT. Its protein product is CASSAGDRYQPQHF.

The rearrangement uses TRBV10-3 and TRBJ1-6; 11 nucleotides line up with TRBD1. The trim removed 11 bases at V and 6 bases at J, leaving 12 bases unmatched. Looked up from germline, CDR1 is ENHRY and CDR2 is SYGVKD. CDR3 length equals 16 residues. The CDR3 sequence: CASHRDRGSSNSPLHF. The CDR3 DNA is TGTGCCTCGCACCGGGACAGGGGGAGTTCTAATTCACCCCTCCACTTT.

V gene TRBV30 combines with J gene TRBJ2-7, with 7 bases lining up with TRBD2. The CDR3 is 15 residues long. CDR1 is GTSNPN and CDR2 is SVGIG in the germline V gene (reference sequence). The junction had 10 bases not matched to a gene; V was cut back by 0 bases and J by 5 bases. CDR3 DNA: TGTGCCTGGAGTGTACGTGCGGGAGATACCCACGAGCAGTACTTC. It specifies CAWSVRAGDTHEQYF.

J is TRBJ1-2 and V is TRBV4-2, with 7 bases fitting TRBD1. The CDR3 consists of 15 residues. Trimming cost V 7 bases and J 6 bases; bases outside gene matches: 14. Germline CDR1 is LGHNA and CDR2 is YNFKEQ. This chain's CDR3 is CASIGFSGQANGYTF. The DNA for the CDR3 is TGTGCCAGCATTGGGTTTTCTGGACAGGCAAATGGCTACACCTTC.

The rearrangement joins TRBV27 to TRBJ1-3; D is unresolved. Germline-derived CDR1 and CDR2 are MNHEY and SMNVEV (reference sequence). Between the trimmed V and J ends, which lost 2 bases and 0 bases, there was a span of 8 bases. The CDR3 extends over 15 amino acids. The chain's CDR3 is CASSLNRNSGNTIYF. CDR3 sequence (DNA): TGTGCCAGCAGTTTAAACAGAAACTCTGGAAACACCATATATTTT.

The CDR3 coding sequence is TGTGCCAGCGGCTCGGGACAGTTAAACACTGAAGCTTTCTTT. It translates to CASGSGQLNTEAFF. The rearrangement uses TRBV28 and TRBJ1-1; 7 nucleotides align to TRBD1. The CDR3 spans 14 residues. V lost 8 bases and J lost 2; bases outside the gene matches: 8. Germline loops: CDR1 MDHEN, CDR2 SYDVKM.

This clone was counted only a few times. V is TRBV9 and J is TRBJ2-1, with D perhaps TRBD1 (6 bases). CDR1 SGDLS and CDR2 YYNGEE come from the germline V gene. This CDR3 is built from 21 residues. The ends were cut back, 4 bases at V and 0 bases at J, with 29 bases in the middle. This CDR3 is CASSPGGLAGVPRVSYNEQFF. CDR3 sequence (DNA): TGTGCCAGCAGCCCCGGCGGGTTGGCAGGGGTCCCTCGGGTCTCCTACAATGAGCAGTTCTTC.

The chain recombines TRBV6-6 with TRBJ2-7; 10 nucleotides align to TRBD2. V was pared by 6 bases and J by 1 base, with 3 bases of the junction left unmatched. The CDR3 extends over 14 amino acids. Germline-derived CDR1 and CDR2 are MNHNY and SVGAGI (reference sequence). Written as DNA, the CDR3 is TGTGCCAGCAGAGCGGGAGGGGGTTCCTACGAGCAGTACTTC. Translation gives CASRAGGGSYEQYF.

This clone was counted between two and nine times. The chain employs TRBV29-1 and TRBJ1-1; D is unclear. Germline-derived CDR1 and CDR2 are SQVTM and ANQGSEA. V lost 3 bases and J 0 bases, leaving 8 bases between the germline ends. The CDR3 extends over 13 amino acids. CDR3 loop: CSVEPYMNTEAFF. In DNA, the CDR3 is TGCAGCGTTGAGCCTTACATGAACACTGAAGCTTTCTTT.

V gene TRBV7-9 combines with J gene TRBJ1-6; D gene unclear. Trimming left V 3 bases short and J 0 bases short, with 3 bases between. Germline CDR1 and CDR2: SEHNR and FQNEAQ (reference sequence). The CDR3 is 14 residues long. The CDR3 bases are TGTGCCAGCAGCTTCAGCTCCTATAATTCACCCCTCCACTTT. Translation: CASSFSSYNSPLHF.

This clone came up a few times. The genes are TRBV30 and TRBJ1-1; D is undetermined. This CDR3 comprises 15 residues. V was cut by 0 bases and J by 3 bases, with 14 bases left in between. Germline values: CDR1 GTSNPN, CDR2 SVGIG (reference sequence). The CDR3: CAWSVGPTGDTEAFF. CDR3 DNA: TGTGCCTGGAGTGTTGGCCCCACGGGTGACACTGAAGCTTTCTTT.

The chain carries TRBV28 and TRBJ1-1; D may be TRBD1 (5 bases). The ends were cut back, 10 bases at V and 8 bases at J, with 11 bases in the middle. This CDR3 has 10 amino acids. Germline CDR1 is MDHEN and CDR2 is SYDVKM. CDR3 loop: CATQTAEAFF. The CDR3, as DNA: TGTGCCACCCAGACAGCGGAAGCTTTCTTT.

The J gene is TRBJ1-6, the V gene TRBV4-1; no reliable D call. Germline V gene sequence: CDR1 MGHRA, CDR2 YSYEKL. The CDR3 has 15 residues. V lost 0 bases, J lost 3 bases, and 6 bases lay in between. The CDR3 region has the DNA TGCGCCAGCAGCCAAGACGGCGGCTATAATTCACCCCTCCACTTT. Translating gives CASSQDGGYNSPLHF.

The chain is built from TRBV5-1 and TRBJ1-5; weak D call: TRBD1 (6 bases). The V gene lost 3 bases and the J gene lost 0 bases, with 10 bases spanning the gap. The CDR3 has 15 residues. The germline gives CDR1 SGHRS, CDR2 YFSETQ. The CDR3 sequence: CASSWGQGSNQPQHF. CDR3 coding DNA: TGCGCCAGCAGCTGGGGGCAGGGTAGCAATCAGCCCCAGCATTTT. Drawing the rest from reference TRBV5-1 and TRBJ1-5, the complete variable domain is KAGVTQTPRYLIKTRGQQVTLSCSPISGHRSVSWYQQTPGQGLQFLFEYFSETQRNKGNFPGRFSGRQFSNSRSEMNVSTLELGDSALYLCASSWGQGSNQPQHFGDGTRLSIL.

This clone turned up a few times. This chain connects TRBV27 to TRBJ2-5; D may be TRBD2 (6 bases). Germline CDR1 reads MNHEY; CDR2 reads SMNVEV (reference sequence). The CDR3 is 14 amino acids. The V and J ends lost 6 bases and 3 bases respectively, with 14 bases between them. The CDR3 DNA is TGTGCCAGCAGCTTCATCGGGGGTGAAGAGACCCAGTACTTC. Amino acids: CASSFIGGEETQYF.

V is TRBV5-1 and J is TRBJ2-7, with D unresolved. CDR1 and CDR2 (germline): SGHRS, YFSETQ. The CDR3 loop spans 11 amino acids. Trimming removed 4 bases at V and 3 bases at J, with 5 bases between. The DNA of the CDR3 is TGCGCCAGCAGCGGCAACTACGAGCAGTACTTC. Protein: CASSGNYEQYF.

The chain uses TRBV2 and TRBJ1-6; TRBD1 is a possible D gene (5 bases). V lost 7 bases and J 0 bases, leaving 10 bases between the germline ends. Germline lookup yields CDR1 SNHLY and CDR2 FYNNEI. The CDR3 sequence is 15 residues long. CDR3 in DNA: TGTGCCAGCAAGACAGAAAGCTCCTATAATTCACCCCTCCACTTT. It is translated as CASKTESSYNSPLHF.

The rearrangement links TRBV5-4 to TRBJ1-2; D might be TRBD1 (5 bases). Germline CDR1 is SGHNT and CDR2 is YYREEE (reference sequence). This CDR3 contains 13 residues. V was shortened by 0 bases and J by 3 bases, with 6 bases between the two germline ends. The CDR3 spells CASSLVGDYGYTF. CDR3 sequence (DNA): TGTGCCAGCAGCTTGGTAGGGGACTATGGCTACACCTTC.

The CDR3 loop reads CASSLEGTSGHNEQFF. In nucleotides, the CDR3 is TGTGCCAGCAGCTTAGAAGGGACTAGCGGGCACAATGAGCAGTTCTTC. This sequence joins TRBV7-3 and TRBJ2-1; 12 bases agree with TRBD2. Germline CDR1 SGHTA, CDR2 FQGTGA. J was trimmed by 5 bases and V by 2 bases; bases with no gene match: 4. The CDR3 has 16 amino acids.

The chain joins TRBV29-1 to TRBJ2-1, with 7 bases matching TRBD2. This CDR3 has 15 amino acids. V lost 7 bases to trimming and J lost 6 bases; unmatched junction nucleotides: 15. The germline V gene encodes CDR1 SQVTM and CDR2 ANQGSEA. This CDR3 is CSAHLGSGTSNEQFF. The CDR3 coding sequence is TGCAGCGCACACCTGGGGAGCGGGACCTCCAATGAGCAGTTCTTC.

In this sample, this clone turned up a few times. In nucleotides, the CDR3 is TGTGCCAGCAGCCTACCCGGGACAGGGGCCTACGAGCAGTACTTC. This gives the protein CASSLPGTGAYEQYF. V gene TRBV5-6 combines with J gene TRBJ2-7; 10 positions agree with TRBD1. V shed 4 bases and J 2 bases; nucleotides not matched to a gene: 6. CDR3 length: 15 residues. From germline, CDR1 is SGHDT and CDR2 YYEEEE.

This clone is a singleton in its sample. The rearrangement uses TRBV2 and TRBJ2-7; tentatively, D is TRBD2 (6 bases). The CDR3 has 14 amino acids. The V and J ends lost 6 bases and 6 bases respectively, with 18 bases between them. The V gene's germline CDR1 is SNHLY and CDR2 FYNNEI. The CDR3 nucleotides are TGTGCCAGCAGACCGGGACTCCAAGCCCTCGAGCAGTACTTC. This sequence encodes CASRPGLQALEQYF.

This clone was recorded once. Other nucleotide sequences from this sample produce the same CDR3. The chain recombines TRBV7-9 with TRBJ1-1; D ambiguous. The CDR3 is made up of 15 amino acids. In germline, CDR1 is SEHNR, CDR2 FQNEAQ (reference sequence). V was cut by 1 base and J by 0 bases, with 9 bases left in between. DNA for the CDR3: TGTGCCAGCAGCTTAGTAGGCAGGATGAACACTGAAGCTTTCTTT. Its translation: CASSLVGRMNTEAFF.

This clone was seen a handful of times. V is TRBV7-9 and J is TRBJ2-1, with D perhaps TRBD2 (6 bases). Germline assignment: CDR1 SEHNR and CDR2 FQNEAQ (reference sequence). The V end was cut by 2 bases, the J end by 8 bases, with 13 bases between. This CDR3 spans 14 amino acids. The CDR3 loop reads CASSLSGLFYEQFF. The CDR3 nucleotides read TGTGCCAGCAGCTTAAGCGGGCTCTTCTATGAGCAGTTCTTC.

The chain recombines TRBV29-1 with TRBJ1-1; no reliable D call. Germline CDR1 reads SQVTM; CDR2 reads ANQGSEA. V was trimmed by 3 bases and J by 6 bases, leaving 14 bases between them. The CDR3 spans 13 residues. Written as DNA, the CDR3 is TGCAGCGTTGATAACCCCTCTCTAGCTGAAGCTTTCTTT. Its translation: CSVDNPSLAEAFF.

The chain recombines TRBV11-3 with TRBJ1-1; the D is unclear. The CDR3 is 13 residues long. V lost 5 bases to trimming and J lost 0 bases, with 7 bases between them. The germline V gene encodes CDR1 SGHNT and CDR2 YENEEA. DNA for the CDR3: TGTGCCAGCAGCCCCCACATGAACACTGAAGCTTTCTTT. Its protein product is CASSPHMNTEAFF. Variable domain in full (rest from reference TRBV11-3 and TRBJ1-1): EAGVVQSPRYKIIEKKQPVAFWCNPISGHNTLYWYLQNLGQGPELLIRYENEEAVDDSQLPKDRFSAERLKGVDSTLKIQPAELGDSAVYLCASSPHMNTEAFFGQGTRLTVV.

In this sample, this clone turned up once. This chain joins TRBV10-3 and TRBJ1-2; unclear D gene. The CDR3 spans 14 residues. Germline V gene data show CDR1 as ENHRY and CDR2 as SYGVKD. Trimming shortened V by 2 bases and J by 1 base, and 8 bases separated the two germline ends. This CDR3 is CAISEKTSNYGYTF. The CDR3 bases are TGTGCCATCAGTGAGAAGACAAGTAACTATGGCTACACCTTC.